This T cell receptor beta chain was sequenced for a study of blood T cells in healthy people across ages. Study-level findings and limits: Possibly, changes in expanded clonotypes were confounded because donor CMV status was unknown.

CDR1 is LGHDT and CDR2 is YNNKEL in the germline V gene (reference sequence). This CDR3 contains 12 residues. Deletions cut 5 bases from V and 4 bases from J, with 6 bases between. Through a sample-barcoded 5' primer and a J-beta primer mix, a second PCR was run for roughly 7 to 12 cycles. Researchers report that each sample yielded at least 2.5 million CDR3-containing paired-end reads. TCRdb processed the 5' RACE reads anew with MiXCR; each CDR3 protein has one entry. This sample has about 590,000 distinct CDR3 sequences; approximately 30% occur once, and the top ten carry approximately 14%. This clonotype was counted a few times. Its cognate antigen is unknown.

The receptor was isolated from a woman aged 80 or over in good health. The material sequenced was blood. The rearrangement uses TRBV3-1 and TRBJ1-3; no clear D gene. The CDR3 is CASSMLGNTIYF. CDR3 nucleotides: TGTGCCAGCAGCATGCTGGGAAACACCATATATTTT.